These 26 T cell receptor beta chains were sequenced from one sample in a study of metastatic and nonmetastatic thyroid tumors. Every patient underwent thyroid surgery untreated. Via MiXCR, TCRdb re-called the PCR reads. In the table there are tens of thousands of clones, around 12% of which are singletons. The sequenced sample was tumor tissue. All receptors derive from a female donor with papillary thyroid cancer or a benign thyroid nodule (not recorded which). Some clones in this sample may be carry-over from other donors' samples.

In its sample, this clone was seen many times. The genes are TRBV10-3 and TRBJ2-7; 8 nucleotides agree with TRBD1. There are 13 residues in the CDR3. Germline V lookup: CDR1 ENHRY, CDR2 SYGVKD. With 4 bases clipped from V and 4 bases from J, the junction kept 3 bases outside the gene matches. Here the CDR3 DNA reads TGTGCCATCAGTGGGAGACAGGGGTACGAGCAGTACTTC. The encoded protein is CAISGRQGYEQYF.

This clone occurred many times. J is TRBJ2-7 and V is TRBV24-1, with D possibly being TRBD1 or TRBD2 (5 bases each). The CDR3 extends over 15 amino acids. Germline V lookup: CDR1 KGHDR, CDR2 SFDVKD. V lost 4 bases and J lost 3, with 15 bases in between. The CDR3: CATSDASGPHYEQYF. The CDR3 nucleotides are TGTGCCACCAGTGACGCATCGGGACCCCACTACGAGCAGTACTTC.

This clone was counted at least ten times. The chain employs TRBV2 and TRBJ2-1; perhaps TRBD2 as D (5 bases). Germline loops: CDR1 SNHLY, CDR2 FYNNEI. The CDR3 spans 11 residues. V shed 4 bases and J shed 7 bases, with 5 bases lying between them. CDR3 in amino acids: CASSGENEQFF. The CDR3 nucleotides are TGTGCCAGCAGTGGGGAGAATGAGCAGTTCTTC.

This clone was seen at least ten times. V and J are TRBV6-1 and TRBJ1-5, with a weak D call TRBD1 (6 bases). The germline V gene encodes CDR1 MNHNS and CDR2 SASEGT. Trimming pared 5 bases from V and 2 bases from J, leaving 13 bases between. This CDR3 comprises 15 residues. Here the CDR3 reads CASSWDTGGNQPQHF. The CDR3 nucleotides are TGTGCCAGCAGTTGGGACACCGGGGGCAATCAGCCCCAGCATTTT.

This chain links TRBV11-2 with TRBJ2-3; D not resolved. Germline V CDR1 and CDR2: SGHAT, FQNNGV. Trimming cost V 2 bases and J 0 bases, with 9 bases left between them. CDR3 length: 15 amino acids. The CDR3: CASSLSATSTDTQYF. The CDR3 DNA reads as TGTGCCAGCAGCTTATCAGCGACTAGCACAGATACGCAGTATTTT.

The chain couples TRBV6-1 to TRBJ2-7; 7 bases align to TRBD1. V lost 2 bases, J lost 3 bases, and 7 bases stayed unmatched. The CDR3 runs 15 residues. In germline, CDR1 is MNHNS, CDR2 SASEGT. CDR3 coding DNA: TGTGCCAGCAGTGAACCGGGACAGTGGCTCTACGAGCAGTACTTC. It codes for CASSEPGQWLYEQYF.

There are many counts of this clone. J is TRBJ2-7 and V is TRBV20-1; D is unresolved. Germline V lookup: CDR1 DFQATT, CDR2 SNEGSKA (reference sequence). Trimming pared 3 bases from V and 0 bases from J, leaving 12 bases between. The CDR3 loop spans 14 amino acids. Written as DNA, the CDR3 is TGCAGTGCTAGTATTGGCTTCCCCTCCTACGAGCAGTACTTC. Protein product: CSASIGFPSYEQYF.

Note on this clone: A read error is possible here, since a much larger clone lies one base away. The V call is TRBV19, the J call TRBJ2-7; a weak D match, TRBD2 (6 bases). This CDR3 is built from 14 residues. CDR1 and CDR2 (germline): LNHDA, SQIVND (reference sequence). CDR3 in amino acids: CASSRRERTYEKYF. Here the CDR3 DNA reads TGTGCCAGTAGTAGGAGGGAGAGGACCTACGAGAAGTACTTC.

This clone was recorded at least ten times. The rearrangement links TRBV28 to TRBJ2-2; 7 nucleotides match TRBD1. Per the germline V gene, CDR1 is MDHEN and CDR2 is SYDVKM. Trimming removed 4 bases from V and 3 bases from J; junction bases left unmatched: 8. CDR3 length: 16 amino acids. The CDR3 here is CASSSDPGQYTGELFF. The DNA of the CDR3 is TGTGCCAGCAGTTCCGATCCGGGACAGTACACCGGGGAGCTGTTTTTT.

This clone was picked up many times. The chain carries TRBV20-1 and TRBJ1-2; weak D call: TRBD1 (6 bases). V dropped 2 bases and J dropped 3 bases, with 16 bases sitting between them. Looked up from germline, CDR1 is DFQATT and CDR2 is SNEGSKA (reference sequence). This CDR3 has 15 residues. The CDR3 sequence: CSARQTGTMDYGYTF. CDR3 nucleotide sequence: TGCAGTGCTAGACAGACAGGCACCATGGACTATGGCTACACCTTC.

There are many counts of this clone. The V call is TRBV25-1, the J call TRBJ2-7; 10 nucleotides agree with TRBD1. The germline V gene has CDR1 MGHDK and CDR2 SYGVNS. V shed 3 bases, J shed 5 bases, and the junction held 4 bases outside the gene matches. This CDR3 spans 14 amino acids. The CDR3 spells CASSEGQGSHEQYF. The CDR3 bases are TGTGCCAGCAGTGAGGGACAGGGGAGCCACGAGCAGTACTTC.

This clone was counted ten times or more. This chain joins TRBV12-3 or TRBV12-4 and TRBJ2-3; 9 positions agree with TRBD2. CDR3 length: 15 amino acids. Unmatched junction bases numbered 3, after V lost 4 bases and J lost 1 base. The CDR3 reads CASSSWTSGTDTQYF. The CDR3, as DNA: TGTGCCAGCAGTTCCTGGACTAGCGGCACAGATACGCAGTATTTT.

This clone was counted many times. Distinct nucleotide sequences in the sample also encode this CDR3. The rearrangement uses TRBV20-1 and TRBJ2-7, with 7 bases lining up with TRBD2. The CDR3 sequence is 15 residues long. Trimming took 0 bases from V and 2 from J; bases not matched to a gene: 7. Germline loops: CDR1 DFQATT, CDR2 SNEGSKA (reference sequence). The CDR3 DNA reads TGCAGTGCTAGAGAGGCTAGCGGCATGCCCTACGAGCAGTACTTC. Translation: CSAREASGMPYEQYF.

This clone was observed at least ten times. This sequence joins TRBV20-1 and TRBJ1-1, with a weak D call TRBD1 (6 bases). The CDR3 runs 14 residues. CDR1 DFQATT and CDR2 SNEGSKA come from the germline V gene (reference sequence). Trimming took 5 bases from V and 1 from J, leaving 14 bases between them. The CDR3 here is CSAPPLGANTEAFF. The CDR3 DNA reads TGCAGTGCTCCTCCCCTGGGGGCGAACACTGAAGCTTTCTTT.

This clone has a count of ten or more. The rearrangement links TRBV5-4 to TRBJ1-6; the match to TRBD1 covers 9 bases. Germline V gene lookup returns CDR1 SGHNT and CDR2 YYREEE (reference sequence). V trimming: 3 bases; J trimming: 7 bases; junction bases outside the gene matches: 11. The length of the CDR3 is 17 residues. CDR3 amino acids: CASSSSWDRDFNSPLHF. The CDR3 bases are TGTGCCAGCAGCTCTAGCTGGGACAGGGATTTCAATTCACCCCTCCACTTT.

In this sample, this clone turned up many times. The chain employs TRBV2 and TRBJ2-7, with D possibly matching TRBD2 (5 bases). This CDR3 comprises 16 residues. V shed 0 bases and J shed 6 bases, with 18 bases lying between them. Germline values: CDR1 SNHLY, CDR2 FYNNEI. The CDR3 is CASSEAYGGLKGEQYF. CDR3 bases: TGTGCCAGCAGTGAAGCGTACGGAGGATTGAAGGGCGAGCAGTACTTC. Variable domain in full (rest from reference TRBV2 and TRBJ2-7): EPEVTQTPSHQVTQMGQEVILRCVPISNHLYFYWYRQILGQKVEFLVSFYNNEISEKSEIFDDQFSVERPDGSNFTLKIRSTKLEDSAMYFCASSEAYGGLKGEQYFGPGTRLTVT.

Of note for this clone: Being one base from a much bigger clone, this may be a read error. This specimen includes other DNA sequences encoding the same CDR3. J is TRBJ2-5 and V is TRBV9, with D perhaps TRBD1 or TRBD2 (5 bases each). Germline loops: CDR1 SGDLS, CDR2 YYNGEE. The CDR3 spans 12 residues. The CDR3 loop is CASRVGEETQYF. The CDR3 DNA reads TGTGCCAGCAGAGTAGGGGAGGAGACCCAGTACTTC. Filled out from reference TRBV9 and TRBJ2-5, the complete variable domain reads DSGVTQTPKHLITATGQRVTLRCSPRSGDLSVYWYQQSLDQGLQFLIQYYNGEERAKGNILERFSAQQFPDLHSELNLSSLELGDSALYFCASRVGEETQYFGPGTRLLVL.

The gene calls are TRBV5-1 and TRBJ2-1; D call uncertain. The germline V gene encodes CDR1 SGHRS and CDR2 YFSETQ. The CDR3 covers 13 residues. V was trimmed by 0 bases and J by 6 bases, leaving 7 bases between them. CDR3 sequence: CASSLGTINEQFF. CDR3 sequence (DNA): TGCGCCAGCAGCTTGGGTACTATCAATGAGCAGTTCTTC. Drawing the rest from reference TRBV5-1 and TRBJ2-1, the complete variable domain is KAGVTQTPRYLIKTRGQQVTLSCSPISGHRSVSWYQQTPGQGLQFLFEYFSETQRNKGNFPGRFSGRQFSNSRSEMNVSTLELGDSALYLCASSLGTINEQFFGPGTRLTVL.

This clone was counted at least ten times. The chain couples TRBV27 to TRBJ2-1; D call uncertain. CDR3 length equals 15 residues. The germline V gene encodes CDR1 MNHEY and CDR2 SMNVEV (reference sequence). Between the trimmed V and J ends, which lost 2 bases and 8 bases, there was a span of 16 bases. In nucleotides, the CDR3 is TGTGCCAGCAGTTTAGTTACGACGAGCCAAGATGAGCAGTTCTTC. Translating it yields CASSLVTTSQDEQFF.

There are many counts of this clone. CDR3 coding DNA: TGTGCCAGCAGACTAGCCAACACCGGGGAGCTGTTTTTT. Translated, it gives CASRLANTGELFF. The chain recombines TRBV2 with TRBJ2-2, with a possible D match to TRBD2 (6 bases). CDR1 and CDR2 from the germline V gene are SNHLY and FYNNEI. The CDR3 spans 13 residues. V lost 6 bases and J 2 bases, leaving 7 bases between the germline ends. The full variable domain, its missing parts supplied by reference TRBV2 and TRBJ2-2, is EPEVTQTPSHQVTQMGQEVILRCVPISNHLYFYWYRQILGQKVEFLVSFYNNEISEKSEIFDDQFSVERPDGSNFTLKIRSTKLEDSAMYFCASRLANTGELFFGEGSRLTVL.

In this sample, this clone turned up many times. The genes are TRBV11-2 and TRBJ2-3; D ambiguous. Trimming cost V 0 bases and J 0 bases, with 19 bases left between them. Per the germline V gene, CDR1 is SGHAT and CDR2 is FQNNGV. The CDR3 is 19 amino acids. CDR3 amino acids: CASSLEAVRRQLSTDTQYF. DNA of the CDR3: TGTGCCAGCAGCTTAGAGGCCGTCAGGCGGCAGCTCAGCACAGATACGCAGTATTTT.

This clone was observed at least ten times. J is TRBJ1-2 and V is TRBV2, with D possibly TRBD1 on 5 matching bases. Germline CDR1 and CDR2: SNHLY and FYNNEI. Trimming stripped 8 bases from V and 6 bases from J, with 19 bases between. This CDR3 contains 14 residues. CDR3 sequence (DNA): TGTGCCAGCCGGGACGGATACCTTGTGCATGGCTACACCTTC. Translating gives CASRDGYLVHGYTF. Full variable domain (remainder filled in from reference TRBV2 and TRBJ1-2): EPEVTQTPSHQVTQMGQEVILRCVPISNHLYFYWYRQILGQKVEFLVSFYNNEISEKSEIFDDQFSVERPDGSNFTLKIRSTKLEDSAMYFCASRDGYLVHGYTFGSGTRLTVV.

This clone was counted ten times or more. The chain has TRBV27 and TRBJ1-2, with 10 nucleotides matching TRBD1. CDR3 length: 15 amino acids. The V gene's germline CDR1 is MNHEY and CDR2 SMNVEV (reference sequence). V shed 5 bases, J shed 2 bases, and the junction held 5 bases outside the gene matches. As DNA, the CDR3 is TGTGCCAGCAGTCAAGGGACAGGGGTCAACTATGGCTACACCTTC. Its translation: CASSQGTGVNYGYTF.

Concerning this clone: A read error may be the cause here, since a much bigger clone is one base away. This sequence joins TRBV10-3 and TRBJ1-1, with 8 bases fitting TRBD1. Germline CDR1 and CDR2: ENHRY and SYGVKD. After removal of 2 bases from V and 5 bases from J, the junction contained 10 bases not matched to a gene. The CDR3 runs 16 residues. The CDR3 nucleotides read TGTGCCATCAGTGAGCAAAGGACAGGGCCAGATACTGAAGCTTTCTTT. The encoded protein is CAISEQRTGPDTEAFF.

This clone occurred many times. The DNA of the CDR3 is TGTGCCAGCAGTTTAGGAGGTGGCTACACCTTC. Protein: CASSLGGGYTF. The V call is TRBV27, the J call TRBJ1-2, with D hard to call. CDR1 MNHEY and CDR2 SMNVEV come from the germline V gene (reference sequence). The V end was cut by 2 bases, the J end by 7 bases, with 5 bases between. The CDR3 length is 11 residues.

This clone was found many times. The chain is built from TRBV9 and TRBJ2-4; the D gene is possibly TRBD1 (6 bases). The germline V gene encodes CDR1 SGDLS and CDR2 YYNGEE. The CDR3 length is 17 residues. V was clipped by 2 bases and J by 9 bases, with 24 bases between them. Here the CDR3 reads CASSVRDIGHSRGIQYF. The CDR3 coding sequence is TGTGCCAGCAGCGTCCGGGACATCGGACACAGCCGTGGCATTCAGTACTTC.